This is a list of T cell receptor beta chains from one sample in a study of T-cell memory formation after mild COVID-19. TCRdb independently ran MiXCR on the 5' RACE reads; one entry per CDR3 protein. The profile shows just over 50,000 distinct CDR3 sequences, 9.3% of them singletons. The specimen sequenced was PBMCs or a T cell subset sorted from them (not recorded which). Receptors originate from an adult woman who had mild COVID-19 (a few samples of this study predate the infection). Cell type and time point are not known. Each CDR3 is given with its conserved first and last residue. The order of the fields is J gene, clone size, D gene, V gene, CDR3 protein, CDR3 DNA. D genes are given only for firm matches. Size tells how often a clone was seen (once, few, many) or the class of an expanded clone, and some rows leave it out.

TRBJ2-3 NA TRBD2 TRBV7-2 CASSALAGGSISTDTQYF TGTGCCAGCAGCGCTCTAGCGGGGGGGTCCATTAGCACAGATACGCAGTATTTT
TRBJ2-5 few TRBD1 TRBV20-1 CSATPGQELETQYF TGCAGTGCTACCCCGGGACAGGAGTTGGAGACCCAGTACTTC
TRBJ1-5 many NA TRBV20-1 CSAHTGTNQPQHF TGCAGTGCTCATACAGGGACCAATCAGCCCCAGCATTTT
TRBJ2-1 NA TRBD2 TRBV10-3 CAISESGTREYNEQFF TGTGCCATCAGTGAGTCCGGGACTAGGGAATACAATGAGCAGTTCTTC
TRBJ2-1 few NA TRBV12-3/TRBV12-4 CASSFRRGPYNEQFF TGTGCCAGCAGTTTTAGGCGGGGCCCCTACAATGAGCAGTTCTTC
TRBJ1-6 NA NA TRBV20-1 CSHEPPSSSYNSPLHF TGCAGTCATGAGCCCCCTTCAAGCTCCTATAATTCACCCCTCCACTTT
TRBJ2-7 many TRBD2 TRBV5-1 CASNQRAGGPFEQYF TGCGCCAGCAACCAAAGAGCGGGGGGTCCTTTCGAGCAGTACTTC
TRBJ2-2 NA NA TRBV27 CASIGGARLNTGELFF TGTGCCAGCATAGGGGGGGCTCGCTTGAACACCGGGGAGCTGTTTTTT
TRBJ1-4 few TRBD1 TRBV4-1 CASSRDRTTNEKLFF TGCGCCAGCAGCCGGGACAGGACAACTAATGAAAAACTGTTTTTT
TRBJ2-7 NA NA TRBV2 CASRELPGEEQYF TGTGCCAGCAGGGAGCTACCAGGGGAAGAGCAGTACTTC
TRBJ1-4 few NA TRBV2 CASRQVQEKLFF TGTGCCAGTCGACAGGTGCAAGAAAAACTGTTTTTT
TRBJ2-2 NA NA TRBV20-1 CSATTRLAGELFF TGCAGTGCAACGACAAGATTGGCCGGGGAGCTGTTTTTT
TRBJ2-2 NA NA TRBV5-1 CASSQGQNTGELFF TGCGCCAGCAGCCAGGGACAGAACACCGGGGAGCTGTTTTTT
TRBJ1-4 NA TRBD1 TRBV20-1 CSAQDRTGSSEKLFF TGCAGTGCCCAAGATAGGACAGGGTCGAGTGAAAAACTGTTTTTT
TRBJ2-7 few NA TRBV15 CATSRVGPYEQYF TGTGCCACCAGCAGAGTTGGACCCTACGAGCAGTACTTC
TRBJ2-2 NA NA TRBV21-1 CASSNPGEIADTGELFF TGTGCCAGCAGCAACCCCGGGGAGATAGCAGACACCGGGGAGCTGTTTTTT
TRBJ2-7 NA NA TRBV6-5 CASSPTRGEQYF TGTGCCAGCAGCCCTACCCGGGGCGAGCAGTACTTC
TRBJ2-7 few NA TRBV30 CAGEGLYEQYF TGTGCCGGAGAGGGACTCTACGAGCAGTACTTC
TRBJ1-1 few NA TRBV5-6 CASSLVWGDTEAFF TGTGCCAGCAGCTTGGTTTGGGGGGACACTGAAGCTTTCTTT
TRBJ2-5 once TRBD1 TRBV24-1 CATSTRQGFETQYF TGTGCCACCAGTACGAGACAGGGGTTCGAGACCCAGTACTTC
TRBJ2-1 NA TRBD2 TRBV24-1 CATSAVAGTYNEQFF TGTGCCACCAGTGCGGTAGCGGGGACCTACAATGAGCAGTTCTTC
TRBJ2-1 many NA TRBV20-1 CSARGRLAGNEQFF TGCAGTGCTAGAGGAAGGCTAGCCGGCAATGAGCAGTTCTTC
TRBJ2-1 many NA TRBV5-6 CASSSYNEWFF TGTGCCAGCAGCTCCTACAATGAGTGGTTCTTC
TRBJ2-7 many NA TRBV5-1 CASSLGAASYEQYF TGCGCCAGCAGCTTGGGGGCCGCTTCCTACGAGCAGTACTTC
TRBJ2-7 few NA TRBV7-2 CASSPRIGYEQYF TGTGCCAGCAGCCCTCGAATTGGCTACGAGCAGTACTTC
TRBJ1-1 many NA TRBV24-1 CATSDYEDTEAFF TGTGCCACCAGTGATTACGAGGACACTGAAGCTTTCTTT
TRBJ1-2 NA NA TRBV6-5 CASSERAVNGYTF TGTGCCAGCAGCGAACGGGCAGTAAATGGCTACACCTTC
TRBJ2-1 NA NA TRBV7-2 CASSSGYNEQFF TGTGCCAGCAGTTCCGGCTACAATGAGCAGTTCTTC
TRBJ1-2 few TRBD1 TRBV7-8 CASSLGTGLNYGYTF TGTGCCAGCAGCTTAGGGACAGGTCTAAATTATGGCTACACCTTC